This T cell receptor beta chain is from a study of T cells after yellow fever vaccination. General study findings and limits: Overall, a small share of clonotypes was seen in both CD4 and CD8 compartments.

At least ten counts were recorded for this clonotype. TCRdb reprocessed the 5' RACE reads with MiXCR, giving one entry per CDR3 protein. Of roughly 32,000 distinct CDR3 sequences listed, more than 6.5% are singletons. This receptor was taken from a man between 18 and 29 years old who received the YFV17D yellow fever vaccine. The sample here was PBMCs, either bulk or a sorted T-cell subset (CD4+, CD8+, memory, or dextramer-sorted; not recorded which), taken on the day of the first yellow fever vaccination.

The CDR3 loop reads CASSPYGAATNEKLFF. The CDR3 nucleotides are TGTGCCAGCAGCCCCTACGGGGCAGCCACTAATGAAAAACTGTTTTTT. This chain uses TRBV11-2 with TRBJ1-4; D perhaps matches TRBD1 (5 bases). The germline V gene has CDR1 SGHAT and CDR2 FQNNGV. V gave up 5 bases and J gave up 2 bases, with 15 bases separating them. The length of the CDR3 is 16 residues. Filled out from reference TRBV11-2 and TRBJ1-4, the complete variable domain reads EAGVAQSPRYKIIEKRQSVAFWCNPISGHATLYWYQQILGQGPKLLIQFQNNGVVDDSQLPKDRFSAERLKGVDSTLKIQPAKLEDSAVYLCASSPYGAATNEKLFFGSGTQLSVL.